This T cell receptor (beta chain) stems from a study of T cell responses to AZD1222 COVID-19 vaccine. Findings and caveats of the study: Nearly half of spike-specific TCRs reportedly target variant regions that are unmutated in the B.1.351 and B.1.1.7 variants. Donors skewed white British and female; clonal diversity was possibly underestimated.

Assay: immunoSEQ multiplex PCR; the TCRdb copy retains only in-frame clones and omits some. The data show some 180,000 clones, over 90% seen once. Details on this clone: Its target is not known.

This CDR3 has 14 residues. Trimming left V 2 bases short and J 2 bases short, with 8 bases between. The germline CDR1 and CDR2 sequences are SGHRS and YFSETQ. The chain links TRBV5-1 to TRBJ1-3, with D possibly matching TRBD1 (5 bases). The sequences come from peripheral blood, collected 28 days after the second AZD1222 dose. The receptor comes from an adult who received the AZD1222 COVID-19 vaccine. CDR3 nucleotide sequence: TGCGCCAGCAGCTTAGGGACGGCTGGAAACACCATATATTTT. Amino acid sequence: CASSLGTAGNTIYF.